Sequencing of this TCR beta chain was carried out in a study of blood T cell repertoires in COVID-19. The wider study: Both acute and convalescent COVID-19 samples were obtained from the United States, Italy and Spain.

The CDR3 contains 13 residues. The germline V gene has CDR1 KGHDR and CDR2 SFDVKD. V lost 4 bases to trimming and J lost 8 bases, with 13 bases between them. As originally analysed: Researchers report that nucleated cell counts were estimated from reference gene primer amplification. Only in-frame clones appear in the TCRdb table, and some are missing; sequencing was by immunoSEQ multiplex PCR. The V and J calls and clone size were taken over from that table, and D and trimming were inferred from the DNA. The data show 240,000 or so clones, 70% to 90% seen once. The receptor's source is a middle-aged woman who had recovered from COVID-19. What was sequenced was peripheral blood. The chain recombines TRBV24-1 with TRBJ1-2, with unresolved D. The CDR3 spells CATSDRRVRGYTF. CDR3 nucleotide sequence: TGTGCCACCAGTGACCGACGGGTTCGGGGCTACACCTTC.